The T cell receptor (beta chain) described here comes from a study of cytomegalovirus exposure and HLA in healthy donors. Across the study: The approximately 120 validation repertoires used the same platform as the 650 to 750 first-cohort repertoires, a later analysis reported. Study-level findings and limits: Reported performance of the classifier showed diagnosis of cytomegalovirus status with high specificity and sensitivity. A later analysis found first-cohort TCR clusters tended to co-occur in the approximately 120 validation repertoires. The study listed 150 to 200 cytomegalovirus-associated TCR beta chains.

About this clone itself: The antigen remains unidentified.

Repertoires were generated with immunoSEQ multiplex PCR, while TCRdb's copy carries only in-frame clones and drops some. This sample has hundreds of thousands of clones, with roughly 90% found just once. The sequencing sample was made of PBMCs. The source is a woman under 30 in good health and CMV-seronegative.

This CDR3 reads CASSLGGAGAYNEQFF. The CDR3 DNA sequence: TGCGCCAGCAGCTTGGGTGGAGCGGGCGCCTACAATGAGCAGTTCTTC. The chain uses TRBV5-1 and TRBJ2-1; D is perhaps TRBD2 (6 bases). V lost 0 bases and J lost 2, with 12 bases in between. CDR1 and CDR2 from the germline V gene are SGHRS and YFSETQ. CDR3 length: 16 residues.